This TCR beta chain was captured by sequencing in a study of beta chain features in type 1 diabetes. Study-level findings and limits: Within each of all four CD4+ subsets, Type 1 diabetes patients had TCRB CDR3s that were moderately but significantly shorter.

Investigators reverse transcribed all isolated RNA, so they sequenced expressed TCRB transcripts. Assay: immunoSEQ multiplex PCR; the TCRdb copy retains only in-frame clones and omits some. Among approximately 70,000 clones listed, approximately 50% were seen once. Sorting of CD4+ naive, central memory, regulatory and stem cell-like memory cells was performed via CD45RO/CCR7/CD25/CD127/CD95/CD27. As for this clone: The antigen is not known.

Unmatched junction bases numbered 2, after V lost 0 bases and J lost 4 bases. The CDR3 is 14 residues long. Germline V gives CDR1 SGHNT, CDR2 YYREEE (reference sequence). The genes are TRBV5-4 and TRBJ2-7; 9 bases are shared with TRBD2. The receptor comes from a man aged 25 to 40 with type 1 diabetes. Sequencing was done on a sample of central memory CD4+ T cells from blood. CDR3 DNA sequence: TGTGCCAGCAGCTTGGGACTAGCGGATTACGAGCAGTACTTC. Translation gives CASSLGLADYEQYF. The complete variable domain, with remaining parts taken from reference TRBV5-4 and TRBJ2-7, reads ETGVTQSPTHLIKTRGQQVTLRCSSQSGHNTVSWYQQALGQGPQFIFQYYREEENGRGNFPPRFSGLQFPNYSSELNVNALELDDSALYLCASSLGLADYEQYFGPGTRLTVT.